What follows is one T cell receptor (beta chain) and its context. The data were produced by immunoSEQ multiplex PCR, yet TCRdb's version contains in-frame clones alone and is incomplete. The data show roughly 180,000 clones, 70% to 80% seen once. These data come from a study of blood T cell repertoires in COVID-19. At the level of the study: PBMCs, B-cell-depleted T cells, or T cells provided the cDNA or gDNA that made up the material.

Germline assignment: CDR1 MDHEN and CDR2 SYDVKM. This CDR3 is 14 amino acids long. The V gene end was trimmed by 8 bases and the J gene end by 4 bases; junction bases not matched to a gene: 10. The participants were between roughly 18 and 100 years old and came from 24 US areas. Assignment of participants to cohorts was predicated upon participant-reported clinical history. The study recruited exposed participants who had met a COVID-19 case within 2 weeks before entry. This TCR came from a man aged 55 to 70 who had been exposed to COVID-19. The gene calls are TRBV28 and TRBJ1-1; 7 nucleotides agree with TRBD1. The sample comprised PBMCs or T cells enriched from blood (not recorded which). As DNA, the CDR3 is TGTGCCAGCGGGAACAGGGGCCTGGGCACTGAAGCTTTCTTT. Its translation: CASGNRGLGTEAFF.